This paragraph covers one TCR beta chain sequence. The antigen is not known. The CDR3 consists of 15 residues. The V gene's germline CDR1 is LNHDA and CDR2 SQIVND (reference sequence). V was clipped by 5 bases and J by 3 bases, with 14 bases between them. This sample stems from a study of T cells in localized non-small cell lung cancer. Study results and caveats: T cell clonality was highest in uninvolved adjacent lung, above tumor. With higher T cell density in blood came longer overall survival.

The protocol was immunoSEQ multiplex PCR, while the TCRdb copy is restricted to in-frame clones and leaves out a portion. The table shows about 2,800 clones, with about 33% occurring only once. The material sequenced was normal lung tissue next to the tumor, taken before any cancer treatment. This TCR derives from a man aged 40 to 75 with stage I lung adenocarcinoma. The gene calls are TRBV19 and TRBJ1-5; D is perhaps TRBD1 (5 bases). The CDR3 here is CASSVFPGANQPQHF. CDR3 DNA: TGTGCCAGTAGTGTATTTCCCGGGGCCAATCAGCCCCAGCATTTT.